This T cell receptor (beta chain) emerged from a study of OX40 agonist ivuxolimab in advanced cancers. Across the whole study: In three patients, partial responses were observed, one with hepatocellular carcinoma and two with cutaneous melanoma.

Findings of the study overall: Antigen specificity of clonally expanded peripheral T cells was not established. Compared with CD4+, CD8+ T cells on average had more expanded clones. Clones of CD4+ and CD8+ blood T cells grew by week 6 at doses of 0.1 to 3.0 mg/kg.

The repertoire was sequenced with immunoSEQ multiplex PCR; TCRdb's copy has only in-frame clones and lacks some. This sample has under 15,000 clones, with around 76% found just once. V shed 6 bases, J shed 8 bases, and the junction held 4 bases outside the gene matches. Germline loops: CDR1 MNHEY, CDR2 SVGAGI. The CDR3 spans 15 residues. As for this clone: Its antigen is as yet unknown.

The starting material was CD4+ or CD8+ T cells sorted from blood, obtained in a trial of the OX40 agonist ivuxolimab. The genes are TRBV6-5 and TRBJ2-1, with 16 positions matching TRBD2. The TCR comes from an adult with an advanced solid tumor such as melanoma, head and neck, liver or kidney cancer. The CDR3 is CASSPGLAGGYEQFF. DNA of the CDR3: TGTGCCAGCAGCCCGGGACTAGCGGGAGGGTATGAGCAGTTCTTC.